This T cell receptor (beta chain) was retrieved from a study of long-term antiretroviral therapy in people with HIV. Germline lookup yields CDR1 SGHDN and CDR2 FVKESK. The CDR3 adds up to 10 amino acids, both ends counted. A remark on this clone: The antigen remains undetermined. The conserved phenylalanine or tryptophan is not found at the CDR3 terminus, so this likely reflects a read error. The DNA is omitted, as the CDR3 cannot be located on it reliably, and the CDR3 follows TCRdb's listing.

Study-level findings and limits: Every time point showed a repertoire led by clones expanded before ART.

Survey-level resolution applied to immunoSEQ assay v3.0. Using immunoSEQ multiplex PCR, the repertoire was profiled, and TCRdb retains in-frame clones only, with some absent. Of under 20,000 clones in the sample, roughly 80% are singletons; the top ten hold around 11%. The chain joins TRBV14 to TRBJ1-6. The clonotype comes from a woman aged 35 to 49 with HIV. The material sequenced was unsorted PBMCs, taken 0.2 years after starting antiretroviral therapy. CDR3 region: CASSQGPRGI.